This T cell receptor beta chain was recorded in a study of radiotherapy plus CTLA-4 blockade in lung cancer (dated 2018 in TCRdb). At the level of the whole study: Among the enrolled patients, under 20% had an objective response, and around 31% reached disease control. General findings and caveats noted by the study authors: The strongest predictors of response were reported to be early dynamic shifts in blood T cell clones along with a rise in serum interferon-beta following radiation. After treatment with radiotherapy and ipilimumab, TCR clones that originated in tumors expanded in peripheral blood.

Remarks on this clone: There is no known antigen for this receptor. Base qualities are not recorded, but no much larger clone differs from it by a single base.

Library generation was performed with the immunoSEQ multiplex PCR assay. TCRdb retrieved this table from immuneACCESS and kept in-frame rearrangements only. Not all clones are present; in checked studies, unresolved V genes account for under half, and no reason is known for the remainder. The sample table shows tens of thousands of clones, and 79% are seen once. Over 7.5% of the sample is taken by the ten largest. In this study, focal radiation therapy paired with CTLA-4 blockade (ipilimumab) was tested in patients who had chemo-refractory metastatic non-small-cell lung cancer. This sequence was found in a human donor with non-small cell lung cancer who had a complete response to radiotherapy plus ipilimumab. Specimen: peripheral blood, collected from a patient treated with radiotherapy plus ipilimumab.

The CDR3 corresponds to CASSLGSRGQFF. The DNA is as follows: TGTGCCAGCAGCTTGGGGAGCAGGGGGCAGTTCTTC. The chain couples TRBV5-4 to TRBJ2-1; the D gene is perhaps TRBD1, from 6 matching bases. The CDR3 contains 12 residues, cysteine and phenylalanine counted. Only the CDR3 part of the read is kept: 36 bases, read in frame from the first base. Looking up the germline V gene (reference sequence) yields CDR1 SGHNT and CDR2 YYREEE. V is shortened by 0 bases, J by 12 bases, and the region joining them spans 10 bases.